The next 18 T cell receptor beta chains were all read from a single sample in a study of vaccination and CD4 T cells after COVID-19. As for treatment: approximately nine-day PBMC culture with coronavirus spike peptide pools or control peptides (ViraFEST assay). Sequence data for DNA of cultured CD4+ T cells were generated by the Oncomine TCR Beta short-read assay. TCRdb recomputed calls from the PCR reads with MiXCR, one row per CDR3 protein. Seen here are about 26,000 distinct CDR3 sequences, roughly 50% observed once, and the top ten hold roughly 28%. For these receptors, no antigen is known. The sequencing used CD4+ T cells from blood, cultured in vitro, collected before SARS-CoV-2 vaccination. These receptors were taken from a human donor who received a COVID-19 vaccine.

The chain carries TRBV6-5 and TRBJ2-7; TRBD1 might be the D (7 bases). Trimming shortened V by 4 bases and J by 7 bases, and 11 bases separated the two germline ends. The CDR3 is 12 amino acids. Germline lookup yields CDR1 MNHEY and CDR2 SVGAGI. As DNA, the CDR3 is TGTGCCAGCAGTTCCAGGGGGAGGGAGCAGTACTTC. Protein: CASSSRGREQYF.

Only a few counts were recorded for this clonotype. The chain uses TRBV2 and TRBJ2-3, with no clear D. The CDR3 consists of 14 residues. Trimming pared 6 bases from V and 2 bases from J, leaving 12 bases between. Germline V lookup: CDR1 SNHLY, CDR2 FYNNEI. The CDR3 loop reads CASSEQNPTDTQYF. The CDR3 nucleotides read TGTGCCAGCAGCGAACAGAACCCCACAGATACGCAGTATTTT.

The chain uses TRBV7-2 and TRBJ2-7, with TRBD2 matching 8 bases. V lost 2 bases to trimming and J lost 2 bases; unmatched junction nucleotides: 14. Germline V gene sequence: CDR1 SGHTA, CDR2 FQGNSA. This CDR3 has 18 amino acids. The CDR3 sequence is CASSLRPGLLAATYEQYF. Written as DNA, the CDR3 is TGTGCCAGCAGCTTAAGGCCGGGATTACTAGCGGCCACCTACGAGCAGTACTTC.

The chain combines TRBV6-1 with TRBJ1-5; D unresolved. Germline V gene data show CDR1 as MNHNS and CDR2 as SASEGT. The ends were cut back, 6 bases at V and 4 bases at J, with 13 bases in the middle. The CDR3 is 14 residues long. CDR3 region: CASRTGGANQPQHF. CDR3 sequence (DNA): TGTGCCAGCAGGACGGGAGGAGCGAATCAGCCCCAGCATTTT.

This clonotype was seen only a few times. V gene TRBV7-2 combines with J gene TRBJ1-2, with TRBD1 identical over 7 bases. The CDR3 loop spans 14 amino acids. Germline V gene lookup returns CDR1 SGHTA and CDR2 FQGNSA. Unmatched junction bases numbered 5, after V lost 5 bases and J lost 2 bases. This chain's CDR3 is CASSPRTGNYGYTF. The CDR3 bases are TGTGCCAGCAGCCCCAGGACAGGAAACTATGGCTACACCTTC. Variable domain in full (rest from reference TRBV7-2 and TRBJ1-2): GAGVSQSPSNKVTEKGKDVELRCDPISGHTALYWYRQSLGQGLEFLIYFQGNSAPDKSGLPSDRFSAERTGGSVSTLTIQRTQQEDSAVYLCASSPRTGNYGYTFGSGTRLTVV.

This clonotype has a handful of counts. The CDR3 reads CASSLTGQAYEQYF. CDR3 bases: TGTGCCAGCAGCCTGACGGGACAGGCCTACGAGCAGTACTTC. V is TRBV7-2 and J is TRBJ2-7; 8 bases fit TRBD1. The CDR3 extends over 14 amino acids. CDR1 is SGHTA, CDR2 FQGNSA, per germline. Trimming cost V 5 bases and J 2 bases; bases outside gene matches: 5.

V gene TRBV5-6 combines with J gene TRBJ2-3; D unresolved. V lost 0 bases and J lost 5, with 7 bases in between. The CDR3 is made up of 13 amino acids. The germline CDR1 and CDR2 sequences are SGHDT and YYEEEE. CDR3 sequence: CASSLEFRDTQYF. CDR3 coding DNA: TGTGCCAGCAGCTTGGAGTTTAGAGATACGCAGTATTTT. Using reference TRBV5-6 and TRBJ2-3 for the parts outside the CDR3, the full variable domain is DAGVTQSPTHLIKTRGQQVTLRCSPKSGHDTVSWYQQALGQGPQFIFQYYEEEERQRGNFPDRFSGHQFPNYSSELNVNALLLGDSALYLCASSLEFRDTQYFGPGTRLTVL.

V usage is TRBV2 and J usage is TRBJ2-3, with a tentative D call TRBD2 (6 bases). V was clipped by 8 bases and J by 6 bases, with 12 bases between them. CDR1 and CDR2 (germline): SNHLY, FYNNEI. This CDR3 spans 12 amino acids. As DNA, the CDR3 is TGTGCCAGCGGAGGGGCTTCGGATACGCAGTATTTT. Its translation is CASGGASDTQYF. The variable domain in full, completed from reference TRBV2 and TRBJ2-3, reads EPEVTQTPSHQVTQMGQEVILRCVPISNHLYFYWYRQILGQKVEFLVSFYNNEISEKSEIFDDQFSVERPDGSNFTLKIRSTKLEDSAMYFCASGGASDTQYFGPGTRLTVL.

This chain connects TRBV7-2 to TRBJ2-3; no definite D call. Germline CDR1 is SGHTA and CDR2 is FQGNSA. With 1 base removed from V and 5 bases from J, the gap between germline ends came to 7 bases. CDR3 length: 13 residues. CDR3 nucleotide sequence: TGTGCCAGCAGCTTAGATATACGAGATACGCAGTATTTT. This gives the protein CASSLDIRDTQYF. The full variable domain, completed using reference TRBV7-2 and TRBJ2-3, is GAGVSQSPSNKVTEKGKDVELRCDPISGHTALYWYRQSLGQGLEFLIYFQGNSAPDKSGLPSDRFSAERTGGSVSTLTIQRTQQEDSAVYLCASSLDIRDTQYFGPGTRLTVL.

This clonotype was observed a handful of times. The chain couples TRBV11-2 to TRBJ2-3, with no clear D. In germline, CDR1 is SGHAT, CDR2 FQNNGV. Trimming removed 5 bases from V and 5 bases from J, with 5 bases in between. The CDR3 is 11 amino acids. The CDR3 is CASSPRDTQYF. The CDR3, as DNA: TGTGCCAGCAGCCCCCGAGATACGCAGTATTTT.

This clonotype was counted only a few times. The chain joins TRBV20-1 to TRBJ2-3, with 12 bases identical to TRBD2. Trimming at V came to 2 bases and at J to 5 bases, leaving 14 bases not matched to a gene. This CDR3 comprises 18 residues. The germline gives CDR1 DFQATT, CDR2 SNEGSKA (reference sequence). In DNA, the CDR3 is TGCAGTGCTAGACAAGTGGGCCGGACTAGCGGGGCAGGAGATACGCAGTATTTT. Translation gives CSARQVGRTSGAGDTQYF.

The genes are TRBV12-3 or TRBV12-4 and TRBJ1-1; weak D call: TRBD1 (6 bases). The CDR3 contains 13 residues. The V gene lost 7 bases and the J gene lost 8 bases, with 17 bases spanning the gap. DNA of the CDR3: TGTGCCAGCACCCCCCGGGGGGCAGGGGAAGCTTTCTTT. Encoded protein: CASTPRGAGEAFF.

The chain employs TRBV6-1 and TRBJ1-5; perhaps TRBD1 as D (6 bases). Germline loops: CDR1 MNHNS, CDR2 SASEGT. The CDR3 totals 17 residues. V was pared by 5 bases and J by 0 bases, with 17 bases between. The CDR3 DNA reads as TGTGCCAGCAGTCGAGGCCCCGGGGGCAATAGCAATCAGCCCCAGCATTTT. Translating gives CASSRGPGGNSNQPQHF.

This clonotype was seen a handful of times. The chain joins TRBV12-3 or TRBV12-4 to TRBJ2-5, with 9 positions matching TRBD1. CDR3 length: 15 residues. The trim removed 3 bases at V and 5 bases at J, leaving 7 bases unmatched. The CDR3 reads CASSLGTGSGETQYF. The CDR3 region has the DNA TGTGCCAGCAGTTTGGGGACAGGGTCAGGGGAGACCCAGTACTTC.

This rearrangement joins TRBV10-3 to TRBJ2-5; 9 bases align to TRBD2. The CDR3 loop spans 15 amino acids. CDR1 and CDR2 (germline): ENHRY, SYGVKD. Trimming at V came to 7 bases and at J to 5 bases, leaving 11 bases not matched to a gene. The CDR3 nucleotides read TGTGCCATCACCCCGGGTAGCGGGGGTGCGGAGACCCAGTACTTC. The encoded protein is CAITPGSGGAETQYF.

In its sample, this clonotype was seen a few times. The chain carries TRBV6-1 and TRBJ2-2, with D perhaps matching TRBD2 (6 bases). This CDR3 has 14 residues. Germline assignment: CDR1 MNHNS and CDR2 SASEGT. Trimming stripped 5 bases from V and 4 bases from J, with 11 bases between. The CDR3 is CASSLRDSTGELFF. The DNA for the CDR3 is TGTGCCAGCAGTCTCCGGGACTCCACCGGGGAGCTGTTTTTT.

In DNA, the CDR3 is TGTGCCAGCAGTTCCGGGGTTTATAATTCACCCCTCCACTTT. The encoded protein is CASSSGVYNSPLHF. This chain uses TRBV6-5 with TRBJ1-6; D is unclear. The germline gives CDR1 MNHEY, CDR2 SVGAGI. The ends were cut back, 4 bases at V and 4 bases at J, with 8 bases in the middle. The CDR3 contains 14 residues.

The chain links TRBV12-3 or TRBV12-4 to TRBJ1-2; D unresolved. The CDR3 totals 15 residues. The V gene lost 0 bases and the J gene lost 8 bases, with 16 bases spanning the gap. Here the CDR3 reads CASSLAGQELWGYTF. The CDR3 nucleotides are TGTGCCAGCAGTTTAGCGGGCCAGGAGTTATGGGGCTACACCTTC.